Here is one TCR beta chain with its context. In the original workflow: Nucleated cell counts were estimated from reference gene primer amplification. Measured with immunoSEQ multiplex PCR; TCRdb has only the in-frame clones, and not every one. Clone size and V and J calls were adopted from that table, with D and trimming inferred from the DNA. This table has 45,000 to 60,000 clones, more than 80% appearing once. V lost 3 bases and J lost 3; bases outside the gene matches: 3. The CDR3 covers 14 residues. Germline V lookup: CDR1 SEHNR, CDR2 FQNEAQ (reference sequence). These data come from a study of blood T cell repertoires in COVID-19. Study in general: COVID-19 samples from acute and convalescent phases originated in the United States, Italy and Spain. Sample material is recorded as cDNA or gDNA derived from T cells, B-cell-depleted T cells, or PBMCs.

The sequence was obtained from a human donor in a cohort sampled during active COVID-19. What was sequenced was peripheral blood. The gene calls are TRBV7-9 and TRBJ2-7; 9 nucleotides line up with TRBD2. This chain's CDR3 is CASSFAGGNYEQYF. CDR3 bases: TGTGCCAGCAGCTTTGCGGGGGGGAACTACGAGCAGTACTTC.